The text below deals with one TCR beta chain. What it binds is not known. The record originates from a study of OX40 agonist ivuxolimab in advanced cancers. Study-wide findings and caveats: At 0.1 to 3.0 mg/kg and by week 6, CD4+ and CD8+ T cells in the blood had expanded clonally.

CDR1 and CDR2 from the germline V gene are SQVTM and ANQGSEA. V lost 4 bases to trimming and J lost 5 bases; unmatched junction nucleotides: 2. The CDR3 runs to 13 residues. Method: immunoSEQ multiplex PCR; TCRdb's copy keeps in-frame clones and lacks some. The data hold tens of thousands of clones, with just under 75% observed a single time. The sequences come from CD4+ or CD8+ T cells sorted from blood, collected in a trial of the OX40 agonist ivuxolimab. The chain links TRBV29-1 to TRBJ2-2; 9 bases map to TRBD2. The TCR comes from an adult with an advanced solid tumor such as melanoma, head and neck, liver or kidney cancer. The CDR3 DNA sequence: TGCAGCGTTGTAGCGGGGGCTACCGGGGAGCTGTTTTTT. Translating it yields CSVVAGATGELFF.